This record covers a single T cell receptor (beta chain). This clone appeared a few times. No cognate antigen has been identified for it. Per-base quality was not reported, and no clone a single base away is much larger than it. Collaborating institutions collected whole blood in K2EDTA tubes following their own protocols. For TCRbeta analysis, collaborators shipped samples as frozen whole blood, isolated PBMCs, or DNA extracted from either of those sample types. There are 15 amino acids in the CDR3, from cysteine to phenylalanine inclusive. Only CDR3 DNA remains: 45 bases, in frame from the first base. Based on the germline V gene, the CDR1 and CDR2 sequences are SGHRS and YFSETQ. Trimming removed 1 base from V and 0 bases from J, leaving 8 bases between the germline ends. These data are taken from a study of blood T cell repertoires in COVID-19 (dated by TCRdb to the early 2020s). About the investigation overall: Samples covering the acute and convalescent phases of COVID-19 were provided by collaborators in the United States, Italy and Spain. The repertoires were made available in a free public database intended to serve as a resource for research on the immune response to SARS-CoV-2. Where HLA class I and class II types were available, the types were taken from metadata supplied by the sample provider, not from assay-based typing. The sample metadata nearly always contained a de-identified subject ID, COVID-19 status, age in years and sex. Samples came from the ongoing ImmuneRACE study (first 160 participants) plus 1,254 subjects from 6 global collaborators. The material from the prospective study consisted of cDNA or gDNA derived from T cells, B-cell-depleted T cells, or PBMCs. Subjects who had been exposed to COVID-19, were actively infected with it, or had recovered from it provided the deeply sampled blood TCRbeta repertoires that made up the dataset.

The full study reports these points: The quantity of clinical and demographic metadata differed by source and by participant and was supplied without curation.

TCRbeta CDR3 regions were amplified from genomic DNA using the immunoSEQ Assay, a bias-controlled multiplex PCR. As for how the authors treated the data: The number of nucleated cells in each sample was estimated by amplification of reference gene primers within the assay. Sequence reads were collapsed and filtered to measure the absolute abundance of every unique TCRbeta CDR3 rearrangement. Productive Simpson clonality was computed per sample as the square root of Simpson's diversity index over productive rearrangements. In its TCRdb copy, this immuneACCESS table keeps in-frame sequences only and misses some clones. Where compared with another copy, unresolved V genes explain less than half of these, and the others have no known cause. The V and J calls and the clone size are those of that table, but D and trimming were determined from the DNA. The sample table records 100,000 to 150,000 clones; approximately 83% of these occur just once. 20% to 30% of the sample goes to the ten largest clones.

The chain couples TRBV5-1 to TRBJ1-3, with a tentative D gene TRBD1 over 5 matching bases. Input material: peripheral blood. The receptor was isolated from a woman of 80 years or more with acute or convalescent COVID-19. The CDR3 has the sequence CASSLSGSSGNTIYF. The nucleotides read TGCGCCAGCAGCTTGTCAGGGTCCTCTGGAAACACCATATATTTT.